This TCR beta chain was identified during a study of blood T cell repertoires in COVID-19. Background on the study: The United States, Italy and Spain provided the acute and convalescent COVID-19 samples. The analysed material was cDNA or gDNA that came from T cells, B-cell-depleted T cells, or PBMCs.

Original handling: Estimates of nucleated cell counts were drawn from the amplification of reference gene primers. The data were produced by immunoSEQ multiplex PCR, yet TCRdb's version contains in-frame clones alone and is incomplete. That table furnishes V, J and clone size, whereas the DNA furnished D and trimming. Of around 93,000 clones listed, 75% to 90% are singletons. The source is a man older than 75 with acute or convalescent COVID-19. Source material: peripheral blood.

The CDR3 DNA reads TGTGCCAGTATTGGGGGACAGTCTGGGGCCAACGTCCTGACTTTC. Amino acids: CASIGGQSGANVLTF. This chain links TRBV19 with TRBJ2-6; TRBD1 matches at 7 bases. Germline-derived CDR1 and CDR2 are LNHDA and SQIVND (reference sequence). The ends lost 7 bases at V and 1 base at J; junction bases unmatched: 4. The CDR3 is 15 residues long.